The clone carrying this T cell receptor (beta chain) was counted at least ten times. Researchers took RNA transcripts and amplified TCR beta CDR3 regions from them. Scientists carried out first-round RT-PCR using HTBI primers and then a second-round multiplex PCR. TCRdb reprocessed the multiplex PCR reads with MiXCR, giving one entry per CDR3 protein. The sample holds about 390,000 distinct CDR3 sequences, 15% seen once. The study recruited hyperthyroidism patients aged 18 to 65 who were newly diagnosed, under 2 months' duration. The source of the sample is a study of Graves' ophthalmopathy and Graves' hyperthyroidism. The CDR3 is made up of 14 amino acids. Unmatched junction bases numbered 5, after V lost 5 bases and J lost 3 bases. Germline CDR1 SGHAT, CDR2 FQNNGV.

Source material: peripheral blood. The TCR comes from a woman between 18 and 29 years old with stable Graves' hyperthyroidism. V and J are TRBV11-2 and TRBJ1-1; TRBD1 matches 8 bases. This chain's CDR3 is CASSKTGAYTEAFF. CDR3 nucleotides: TGTGCCAGCAGCAAGACAGGGGCGTACACTGAAGCTTTCTTT.